Presented here are 18 T cell receptor beta chains from one specimen sequenced in a study of cytomegalovirus exposure and HLA in healthy donors. PCR amplification relied on 60 Vbeta primers (plus 13 Jbeta primers). Repertoires were generated with immunoSEQ multiplex PCR, while TCRdb's copy carries only in-frame clones and drops some. The sample includes some 120,000 clones, roughly 70% of them seen just once. The sequencing sample was made of PBMCs. Receptors originate from a woman between 40 and 55 years old in good health and CMV-seropositive.

The genes are TRBV5-6 and TRBJ2-1; D gene ambiguous. V was cut by 0 bases and J by 1 base, with 2 bases left in between. Germline CDR1 is SGHDT and CDR2 is YYEEEE. The CDR3 covers 13 residues. The DNA of the CDR3 is TGTGCCAGCAGCTTGGCTTCCTACAATGAGCAGTTCTTC. Amino acids: CASSLASYNEQFF.

The chain uses TRBV29-1 and TRBJ1-2, with 7 bases identical to TRBD1. Germline V lookup: CDR1 SQVTM, CDR2 ANQGSEA. The CDR3 runs 12 residues. V lost 8 bases to trimming and J lost 5 bases; unmatched junction nucleotides: 8. This CDR3 is CSTRDSYYGYTF. The CDR3 nucleotides are TGCAGCACTCGGGACAGCTATTATGGCTACACCTTC.

Comments on this clone: The germline gene is not matched at one end of the junction; a read error may be the cause. CDR3 DNA: TGCGCCAGCAGCTCCTCCGGGACAGGGACTGAGGGCTACGCCTTC. It translates to CASSSSGTGTEGYAF. This rearrangement joins TRBV5-1 to TRBJ1-2; 9 bases fit TRBD1. This CDR3 is 15 amino acids long. The germline gives CDR1 SGHRS, CDR2 YFSETQ.

This chain joins TRBV6-6 and TRBJ1-6, with D perhaps matching TRBD1 (5 bases). CDR3 length: 15 residues. Germline V gives CDR1 MNHNY, CDR2 SVGAGI (reference sequence). V was trimmed by 6 bases and J by 10 bases, leaving 19 bases between them. CDR3 coding DNA: TGTGCCAGCAGCGCAGCCTCGACAGTATACTCACCCCTCCACTTT. Protein product: CASSAASTVYSPLHF.

This chain joins TRBV28 and TRBJ1-2; 7 nucleotides align to TRBD1. The CDR3 is 14 amino acids. The V gene's germline CDR1 is MDHEN and CDR2 SYDVKM. Trimming at V came to 6 bases and at J to 3 bases, leaving 7 bases not matched to a gene. The CDR3 DNA reads TGTGCCAGCAGACCCACAGGGGCCTACTATGGCTACACCTTC. It yields the protein CASRPTGAYYGYTF.

The chain recombines TRBV27 with TRBJ2-1, with D perhaps TRBD1 (6 bases). Trimming pared 2 bases from V and 4 bases from J, leaving 12 bases between. CDR3 size: 15 residues. The germline gives CDR1 MNHEY, CDR2 SMNVEV (reference sequence). DNA for the CDR3: TGTGCCAGCAGTTTAGTGTCAGGGGCGTACAATGAGCAGTTCTTC. Residues: CASSLVSGAYNEQFF.

The CDR3 loop is CASSQEWGYGGELFF. The CDR3 DNA reads as TGCGCCAGCAGCCAAGAATGGGGCTACGGAGGGGAGCTGTTTTTT. The rearrangement joins TRBV4-3 to TRBJ2-2, with a weak D call TRBD1 (5 bases). The CDR3 is 15 amino acids. CDR1 and CDR2 (germline): LGHNA, YSLEER. Trimming took 0 bases from V and 8 from J, leaving 13 bases between them.

This chain connects TRBV7-7 to TRBJ2-5; D may be TRBD1 (6 bases). This CDR3 has 15 amino acids. Germline CDR1 and CDR2: SSHAT and FNYEAQ (reference sequence). V shed 5 bases and J shed 0 bases, with 13 bases lying between them. The CDR3 region is CASSPRWGHQETQYF. In nucleotides, the CDR3 is TGTGCCAGCAGCCCCAGATGGGGGCACCAAGAGACCCAGTACTTC.

V is TRBV7-3 and J is TRBJ1-1; perhaps TRBD1 as D (6 bases). This CDR3 is 14 amino acids long. V gave up 6 bases and J gave up 5 bases, with 16 bases separating them. CDR1 and CDR2 (germline): SGHTA, FQGTGA. The CDR3 nucleotides are TGTGCCAGCAGTGGGACAACGGGAGGAACTGAAGCTTTCTTT. This sequence encodes CASSGTTGGTEAFF.

The chain links TRBV2 to TRBJ2-7; 9 bases fit TRBD1. This CDR3 has 13 residues. V lost 11 bases, J lost 5 bases, and 10 bases stayed unmatched. Per germline, CDR1 SNHLY and CDR2 FYNNEI. CDR3 coding DNA: TGTGCCGGACAGGCGACAGGGGGACACGAGCAGTACTTC. The encoded protein is CAGQATGGHEQYF.

This clone was seen only a few times. The gene calls are TRBV2 and TRBJ2-2; TRBD2 agrees at 9 bases. V was pared by 2 bases and J by 6 bases, with 4 bases of the junction left unmatched. CDR3 length equals 15 residues. Germline assignment: CDR1 SNHLY and CDR2 FYNNEI. CDR3 sequence reads: CASSEQRGAPGELFF. CDR3 in DNA: TGTGCCAGCAGTGAACAGCGGGGGGCCCCCGGGGAGCTGTTTTTT.

This clone occurred a few times. The rearrangement joins TRBV4-3 to TRBJ1-5, with TRBD1 matching 8 bases. Germline lookup yields CDR1 LGHNA and CDR2 YSLEER. The CDR3 sequence is 15 residues long. Unmatched junction bases numbered 3, after V lost 0 bases and J lost 5 bases. This chain's CDR3 is CASSQDAGGHQPQHF. Written as DNA, the CDR3 is TGCGCCAGCAGCCAAGATGCAGGGGGCCATCAGCCCCAGCATTTT.

The chain combines TRBV7-2 with TRBJ1-1, with D perhaps TRBD1 (5 bases). Germline CDR1 is SGHTA and CDR2 is FQGNSA. Trimming stripped 6 bases from V and 4 bases from J, with 18 bases between. The CDR3 has 15 amino acids. This chain's CDR3 is CASSPVGQGGTEAFF. The CDR3 nucleotides read TGTGCCAGCAGTCCCGTGGGCCAGGGAGGCACTGAAGCTTTCTTT.

The chain has TRBV7-2 and TRBJ1-1; 8 bases match TRBD1. This CDR3 region has 15 residues. V lost 1 base and J lost 6; bases outside the gene matches: 7. CDR1 and CDR2 (germline): SGHTA, FQGNSA. The CDR3 reads CASSLVGQGAAEAFF. In DNA, the CDR3 is TGTGCCAGCAGCTTAGTAGGCCAGGGGGCCGCTGAAGCTTTCTTT.

The gene calls are TRBV6-6 and TRBJ1-2; 12 bases align to TRBD1. The V and J ends lost 6 bases and 4 bases, in that order; junction bases with no gene match: 9. The CDR3 is 16 residues long. Germline CDR1 reads MNHNY; CDR2 reads SVGAGI (reference sequence). The CDR3 sequence: CASSHTGTGGSYGYTF. CDR3 coding DNA: TGTGCCAGCAGCCACACCGGGACAGGGGGCTCCTATGGCTACACCTTC.

The V and J genes are TRBV30 and TRBJ2-5, with 7 nucleotides matching TRBD1. TRBJ2-7 matches the DNA end more closely, so the J call is doubtful. This CDR3 is 13 amino acids long. Germline CDR1 GTSNPN, CDR2 SVGIG (reference sequence). This CDR3 is CAWSQGVSYEQYF. In DNA, the CDR3 is TGTGCCTGGAGCCAGGGGGTATCCTACGAGCAGTACTTC.

The chain carries TRBV6-5 and TRBJ2-1, with D perhaps TRBD2 (5 bases). CDR3 length: 12 residues. V was trimmed by 5 bases and J by 10 bases, leaving 12 bases between them. Germline CDR1 is MNHEY and CDR2 is SVGAGI. CDR3 residues: CASSLGEGEQFF. CDR3 DNA sequence: TGTGCCAGCAGTCTGGGTGAGGGAGAGCAGTTCTTC.

DNA for the CDR3: TGTGCCAGCAGCGTGGGCCCGACTAGCGGCCATTACGAGCAGTACTTC. This translates into CASSVGPTSGHYEQYF. The chain employs TRBV9 and TRBJ2-7; 9 bases line up with TRBD2. The germline V gene encodes CDR1 SGDLS and CDR2 YYNGEE. The CDR3 contains 16 residues. The ends lost 2 bases at V and 4 bases at J; junction bases unmatched: 10. Variable domain in full (rest from reference TRBV9 and TRBJ2-7): DSGVTQTPKHLITATGQRVTLRCSPRSGDLSVYWYQQSLDQGLQFLIQYYNGEERAKGNILERFSAQQFPDLHSELNLSSLELGDSALYFCASSVGPTSGHYEQYFGPGTRLTVT.